The clone carrying this TCR beta chain was seen a few times. This entry is derived from a study of blood T cell repertoires in COVID-19. Study background: The United States, Italy and Spain were the sources of the acute and convalescent COVID-19 samples. T cells, B-cell-depleted T cells, or PBMCs supplied cDNA or gDNA.

The CDR3 covers 15 residues. CDR1 SGHDT and CDR2 YYEEEE come from the germline V gene. V gave up 0 bases and J gave up 1 base, with 10 bases separating them. Original methodology: Nucleated cell number was recorded as an estimate derived from reference gene primer amplification. Here immunoSEQ multiplex PCR was the method, and the copy in TCRdb shows in-frame clones only, minus some. That table is the source of V, J and clone size, and D and trimming were worked out from the DNA. The sample gives 200,000 or so clones, about 88% of which show up once; 1.5% to 2% is in the top ten. This clonotype originated in a man aged 35 to 55 with active or convalescent COVID-19. The sequenced material came from peripheral blood. The chain is built from TRBV5-6 and TRBJ1-1, with D possibly being TRBD1 (6 bases). CDR3 in amino acids: CASSLGGGRNTEAFF. CDR3 DNA sequence: TGTGCCAGCAGCTTGGGTGGGGGCAGGAACACTGAAGCTTTCTTT.